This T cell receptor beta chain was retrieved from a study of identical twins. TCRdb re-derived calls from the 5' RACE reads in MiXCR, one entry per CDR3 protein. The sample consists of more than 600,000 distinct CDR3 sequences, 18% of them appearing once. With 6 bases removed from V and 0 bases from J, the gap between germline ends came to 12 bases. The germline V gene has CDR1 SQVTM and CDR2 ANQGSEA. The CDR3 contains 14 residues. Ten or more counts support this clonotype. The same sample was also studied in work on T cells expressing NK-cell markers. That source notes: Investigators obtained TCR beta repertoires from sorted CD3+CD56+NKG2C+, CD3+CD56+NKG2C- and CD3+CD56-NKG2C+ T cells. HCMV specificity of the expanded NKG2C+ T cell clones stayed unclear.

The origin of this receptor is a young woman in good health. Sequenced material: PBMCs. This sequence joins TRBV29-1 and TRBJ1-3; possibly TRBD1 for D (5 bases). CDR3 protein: CSVLGGGSGNTIYF. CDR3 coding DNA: TGCAGCGTCTTGGGGGGGGGCTCTGGAAACACCATATATTTT.